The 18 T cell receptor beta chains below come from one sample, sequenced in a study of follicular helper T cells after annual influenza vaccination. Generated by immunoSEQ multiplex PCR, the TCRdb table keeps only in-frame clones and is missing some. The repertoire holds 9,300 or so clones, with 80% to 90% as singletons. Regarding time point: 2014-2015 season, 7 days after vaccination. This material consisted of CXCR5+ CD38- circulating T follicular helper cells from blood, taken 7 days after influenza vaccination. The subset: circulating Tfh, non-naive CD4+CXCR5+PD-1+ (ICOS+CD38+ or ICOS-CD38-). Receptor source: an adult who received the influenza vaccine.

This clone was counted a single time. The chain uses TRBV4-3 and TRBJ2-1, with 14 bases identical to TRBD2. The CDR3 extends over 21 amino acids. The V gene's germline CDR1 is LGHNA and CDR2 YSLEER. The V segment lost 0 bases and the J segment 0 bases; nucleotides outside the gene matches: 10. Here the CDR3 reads CASSQDTTSGRAASSYNEQFF. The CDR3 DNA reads TGCGCCAGCAGCCAAGATACGACTAGCGGGAGGGCCGCGAGCTCCTACAATGAGCAGTTCTTC.

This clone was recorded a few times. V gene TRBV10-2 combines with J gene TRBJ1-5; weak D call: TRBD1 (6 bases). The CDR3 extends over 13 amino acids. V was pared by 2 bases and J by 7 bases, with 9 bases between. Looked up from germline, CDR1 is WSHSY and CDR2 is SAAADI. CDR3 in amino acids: CASSEAQGQPQHF. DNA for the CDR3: TGCGCCAGCAGTGAGGCACAGGGCCAGCCCCAGCATTTT.

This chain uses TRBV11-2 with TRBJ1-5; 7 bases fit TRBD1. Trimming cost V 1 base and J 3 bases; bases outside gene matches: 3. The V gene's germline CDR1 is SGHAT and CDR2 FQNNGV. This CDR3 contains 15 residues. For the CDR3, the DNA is TGTGCCAGCAGCTTAGGGACAGGCGACAATCAGCCCCAGCATTTT. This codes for CASSLGTGDNQPQHF.

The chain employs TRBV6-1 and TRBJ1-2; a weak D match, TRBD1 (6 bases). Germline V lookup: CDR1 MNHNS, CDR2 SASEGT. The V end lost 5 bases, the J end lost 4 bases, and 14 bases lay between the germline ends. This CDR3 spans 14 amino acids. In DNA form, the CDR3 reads TGTGCCAGCAGTAAGACAGGACCCATCTATGGCTACACCTTC. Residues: CASSKTGPIYGYTF.

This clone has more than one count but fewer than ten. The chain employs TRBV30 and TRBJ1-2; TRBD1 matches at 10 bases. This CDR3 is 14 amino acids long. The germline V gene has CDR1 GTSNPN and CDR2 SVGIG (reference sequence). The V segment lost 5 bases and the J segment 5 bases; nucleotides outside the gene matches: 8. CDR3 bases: TGTGCCTGGGTTTCGGACAGGGGGAGGTATGGCTACACCTTC. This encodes CAWVSDRGRYGYTF.

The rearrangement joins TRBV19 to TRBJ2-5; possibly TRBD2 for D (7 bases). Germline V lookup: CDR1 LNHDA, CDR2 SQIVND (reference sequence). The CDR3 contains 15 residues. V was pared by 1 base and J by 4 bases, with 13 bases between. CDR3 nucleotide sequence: TGTGCCAGTAGTATAGCGGGGGGCCGAGGAGAGACCCAGTACTTC. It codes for CASSIAGGRGETQYF.

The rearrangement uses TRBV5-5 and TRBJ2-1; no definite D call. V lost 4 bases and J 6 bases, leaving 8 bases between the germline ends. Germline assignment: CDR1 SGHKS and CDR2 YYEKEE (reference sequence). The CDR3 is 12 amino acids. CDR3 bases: TGTGCCAGCAGCCCCGCCACCAATGAGCAGTTCTTC. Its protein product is CASSPATNEQFF.

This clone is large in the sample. The CDR3 coding sequence is TGCGCCAGCAGGGAAGGGGAGAACACTGAAGCTTTCTTT. Encoded protein: CASREGENTEAFF. The genes are TRBV5-1 and TRBJ1-1; D may be TRBD1 (5 bases). CDR1 is SGHRS, CDR2 YFSETQ, per germline. With 5 bases removed from V and 1 base from J, the gap between germline ends came to 9 bases. This CDR3 is 13 amino acids long.

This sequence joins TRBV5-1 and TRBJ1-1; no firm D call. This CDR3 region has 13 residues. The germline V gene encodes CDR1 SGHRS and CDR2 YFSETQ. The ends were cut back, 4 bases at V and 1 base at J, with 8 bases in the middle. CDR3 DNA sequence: TGCGCCAGCAGCCCCGGACCGAACACTGAAGCTTTCTTT. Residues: CASSPGPNTEAFF. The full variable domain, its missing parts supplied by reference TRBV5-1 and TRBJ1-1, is KAGVTQTPRYLIKTRGQQVTLSCSPISGHRSVSWYQQTPGQGLQFLFEYFSETQRNKGNFPGRFSGRQFSNSRSEMNVSTLELGDSALYLCASSPGPNTEAFFGQGTRLTVV.

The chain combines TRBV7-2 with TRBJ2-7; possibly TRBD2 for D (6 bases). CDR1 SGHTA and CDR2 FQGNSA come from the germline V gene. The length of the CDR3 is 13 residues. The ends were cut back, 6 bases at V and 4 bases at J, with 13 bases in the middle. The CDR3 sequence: CASRPPGGYEQYF. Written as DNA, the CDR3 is TGTGCCAGCAGACCCCCCGGAGGGTACGAGCAGTACTTC. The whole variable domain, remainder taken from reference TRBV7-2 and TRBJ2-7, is GAGVSQSPSNKVTEKGKDVELRCDPISGHTALYWYRQSLGQGLEFLIYFQGNSAPDKSGLPSDRFSAERTGGSVSTLTIQRTQQEDSAVYLCASRPPGGYEQYFGPGTRLTVT.

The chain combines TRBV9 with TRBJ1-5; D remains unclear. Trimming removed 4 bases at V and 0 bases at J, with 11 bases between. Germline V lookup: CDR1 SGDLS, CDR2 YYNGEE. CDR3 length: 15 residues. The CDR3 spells CASSPDPRSNQPQHF. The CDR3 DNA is TGTGCCAGCAGCCCCGACCCTCGTAGCAATCAGCCCCAGCATTTT.

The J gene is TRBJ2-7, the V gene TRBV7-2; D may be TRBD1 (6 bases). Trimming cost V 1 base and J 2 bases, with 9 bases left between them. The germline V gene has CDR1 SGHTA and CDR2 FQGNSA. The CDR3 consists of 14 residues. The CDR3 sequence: CASSLDGQPYEQYF. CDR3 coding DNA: TGTGCCAGCAGCTTAGACGGACAGCCCTACGAGCAGTACTTC.

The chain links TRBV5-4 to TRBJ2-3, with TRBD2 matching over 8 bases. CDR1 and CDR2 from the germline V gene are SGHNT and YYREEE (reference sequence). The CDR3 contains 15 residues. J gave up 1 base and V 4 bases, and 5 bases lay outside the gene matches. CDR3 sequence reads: CASSPRGGGTDTQYF. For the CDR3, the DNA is TGTGCCAGCAGCCCCCGGGGGGGCGGCACAGATACGCAGTATTTT.

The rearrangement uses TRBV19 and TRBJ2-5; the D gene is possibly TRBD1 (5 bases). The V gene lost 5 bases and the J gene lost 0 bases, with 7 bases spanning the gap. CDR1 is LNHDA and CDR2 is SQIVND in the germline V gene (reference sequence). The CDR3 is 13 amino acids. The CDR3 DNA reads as TGTGCCAGTAGTCGACAGTACCAAGAGACCCAGTACTTC. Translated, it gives CASSRQYQETQYF.

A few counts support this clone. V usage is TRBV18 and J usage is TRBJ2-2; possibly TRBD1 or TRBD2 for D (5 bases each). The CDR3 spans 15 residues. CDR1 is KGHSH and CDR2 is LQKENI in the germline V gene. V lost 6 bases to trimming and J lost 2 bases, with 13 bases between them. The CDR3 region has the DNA TGTGCCAGCTCGTCCTGGGACGTAAACACCGGGGAGCTGTTTTTT. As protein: CASSSWDVNTGELFF.

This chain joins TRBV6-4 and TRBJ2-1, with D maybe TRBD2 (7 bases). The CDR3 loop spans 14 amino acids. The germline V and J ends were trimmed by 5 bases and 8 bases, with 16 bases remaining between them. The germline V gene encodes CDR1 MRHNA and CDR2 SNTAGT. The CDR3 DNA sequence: TGTGCCAGCAGTTCGACGGGGGGCGCGGATGAGCAGTTCTTC. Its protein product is CASSSTGGADEQFF.

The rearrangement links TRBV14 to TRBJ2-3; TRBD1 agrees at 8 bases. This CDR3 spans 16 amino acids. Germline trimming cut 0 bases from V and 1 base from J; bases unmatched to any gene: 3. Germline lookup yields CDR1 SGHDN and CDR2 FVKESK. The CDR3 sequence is CASSQDLGQGTDTQYF. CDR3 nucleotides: TGTGCCAGCAGCCAAGACTTGGGACAGGGCACAGATACGCAGTATTTT. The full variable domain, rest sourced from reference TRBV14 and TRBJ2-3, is EAGVTQFPSHSVIEKGQTVTLRCDPISGHDNLYWYRRVMGKEIKFLLHFVKESKQDESGMPNNRFLAERTGGTYSTLKVQPAELEDSGVYFCASSQDLGQGTDTQYFGPGTRLTVL.

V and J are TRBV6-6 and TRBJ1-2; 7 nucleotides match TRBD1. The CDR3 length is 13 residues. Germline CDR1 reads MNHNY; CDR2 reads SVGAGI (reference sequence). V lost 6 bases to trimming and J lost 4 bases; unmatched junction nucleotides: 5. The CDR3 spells CASSRDRAYGYTF. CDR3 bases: TGTGCCAGCAGCAGAGACAGGGCCTATGGCTACACCTTC.